This TCR beta chain derives from a study of blood T cells in healthy people across ages. Notes on the study in general: Samples with more naive T cells showed higher observed beta diversity.

To note about this clonotype: Its target is unknown.

A J-beta primer mix and a sample-barcoded 5' primer were used in a second PCR of about 7 to 12 cycles. A tag from a template-switch adaptor with 12 random nucleotides marked each cDNA molecule. In TCRdb, the 5' RACE reads were re-called with MiXCR into one record per CDR3 protein. The table has hundreds of thousands of distinct CDR3 sequences, under 70% seen once. The clonotype was recovered from a man aged 55 to 69 in good health. The sample consisted of blood.

CDR3 amino acids: CASSYGRGVSGDTQYF. The DNA for the CDR3 is TGTGCCAGCAGTTACGGGCGGGGGGTTTCGGGAGATACGCAGTATTTT. V gene TRBV6-6 combines with J gene TRBJ2-3; 8 nucleotides match TRBD2. The CDR3 totals 16 residues. Per germline, CDR1 MNHNY and CDR2 SVGAGI (reference sequence). Losses at the gene ends were 2 bases for V and 5 bases for J; bases not matched to a gene: 9.